This T cell receptor beta chain was sequenced in a study of CD8+ T cells in alopecia areata. The sequencing template was cDNA reverse transcribed from extracted RNA. Sequencing was performed with immunoSEQ multiplex PCR; in TCRdb, only in-frame clones are kept and a portion is missing. The sample gives roughly 200,000 clones, roughly 60% of which show up once; 1.5% to 2% is in the top ten. Looked up from germline, CDR1 is SQVTM and CDR2 is ANQGSEA. CDR3 length: 13 residues. The germline V and J ends were trimmed by 2 bases and 2 bases, with 9 bases remaining between them. The chain is built from TRBV29-1 and TRBJ1-2; no reliable D call. The sequence was obtained from a human donor with alopecia areata. Specimen: CD4+ T cells sorted from blood, collected at week 0. CDR3 sequence: CSVEPSGNYGYTF. CDR3 sequence (DNA): TGCAGCGTTGAACCTAGTGGGAACTATGGCTACACCTTC.